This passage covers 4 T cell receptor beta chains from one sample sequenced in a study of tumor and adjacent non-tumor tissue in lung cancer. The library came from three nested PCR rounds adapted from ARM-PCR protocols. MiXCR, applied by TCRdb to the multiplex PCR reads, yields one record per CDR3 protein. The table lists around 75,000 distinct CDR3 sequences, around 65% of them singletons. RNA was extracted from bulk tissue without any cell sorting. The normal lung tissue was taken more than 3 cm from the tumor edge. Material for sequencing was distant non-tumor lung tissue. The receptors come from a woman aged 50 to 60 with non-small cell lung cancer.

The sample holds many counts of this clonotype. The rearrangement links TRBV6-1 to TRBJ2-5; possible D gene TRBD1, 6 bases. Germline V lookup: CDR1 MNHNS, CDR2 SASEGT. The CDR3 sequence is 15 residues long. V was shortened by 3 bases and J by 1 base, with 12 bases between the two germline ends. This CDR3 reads CASSEPRDTQETQYF. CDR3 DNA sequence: TGTGCCAGCAGTGAGCCACGGGACACCCAAGAGACCCAGTACTTC.

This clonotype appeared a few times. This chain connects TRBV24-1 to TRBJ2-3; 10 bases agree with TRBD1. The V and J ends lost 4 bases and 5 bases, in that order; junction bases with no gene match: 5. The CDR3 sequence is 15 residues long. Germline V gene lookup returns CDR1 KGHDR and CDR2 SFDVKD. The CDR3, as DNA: TGTGCCACCAGTGAGACAGGGGGCGAAGAAGATACGCAGTATTTT. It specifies CATSETGGEEDTQYF.

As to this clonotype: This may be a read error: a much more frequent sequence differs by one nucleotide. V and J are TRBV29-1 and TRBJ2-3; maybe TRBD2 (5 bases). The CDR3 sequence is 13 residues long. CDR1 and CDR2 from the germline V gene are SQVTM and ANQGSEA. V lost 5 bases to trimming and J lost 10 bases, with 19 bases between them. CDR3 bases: TGCAGCGTTAGGGTGGGAGAGTCGAATTCGCAGTATTTT. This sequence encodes CSVRVGESNSQYF.

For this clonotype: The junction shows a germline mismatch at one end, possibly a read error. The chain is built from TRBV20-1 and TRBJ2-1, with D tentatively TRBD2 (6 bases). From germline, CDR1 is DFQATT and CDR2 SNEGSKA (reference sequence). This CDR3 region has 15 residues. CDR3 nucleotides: TGCAATGCTATAGTCCGGCGGGACCCCACCATCGAGCAGTTCTTC. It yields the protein CNAIVRRDPTIEQFF.